The 26 T cell receptor beta chains below come from one sample, sequenced in a study of OX40 agonist ivuxolimab in advanced cancers. The method was immunoSEQ multiplex PCR; TCRdb's version includes in-frame clones alone and lacks a portion of them. The data show tens of thousands of clones, approximately 80% seen once. The sample in question was CD4+ or CD8+ T cells sorted from blood, obtained in a trial of the OX40 agonist ivuxolimab. The receptors derive from an adult with an advanced solid tumor such as melanoma, head and neck, liver or kidney cancer.

This clone appeared once. V and J are TRBV7-9 and TRBJ2-5; D call uncertain. In germline, CDR1 is SEHNR, CDR2 FQNEAQ (reference sequence). Trimming pared 5 bases from V and 5 bases from J, leaving 9 bases between. The CDR3 runs 12 residues. CDR3 DNA sequence: TGTGCCAGCAGCCCCCTCGTGGAGACCCAGTACTTC. It is translated as CASSPLVETQYF.

The J gene is TRBJ1-2, the V gene TRBV7-9, with TRBD1 matching over 8 bases. This CDR3 has 16 amino acids. Germline V lookup: CDR1 SEHNR, CDR2 FQNEAQ (reference sequence). The J segment lost 7 bases and the V segment lost 4 bases, leaving 14 bases of the junction unmatched. The CDR3 coding sequence is TGTGCCAGCAGCTCCGGACAGGGACATCTAAAGTCTGGCTACACCTTC. Its protein product is CASSSGQGHLKSGYTF.

The chain joins TRBV6-5 to TRBJ1-1; D is uncertain. The CDR3 is made up of 14 amino acids. V gave up 2 bases and J gave up 0 bases, with 7 bases separating them. Germline CDR1 and CDR2: MNHEY and SVGAGI. CDR3 in amino acids: CASSYRGLNTEAFF. Here the CDR3 DNA reads TGTGCCAGCAGTTACAGAGGGTTGAACACTGAAGCTTTCTTT.

The V call is TRBV11-3, the J call TRBJ1-2; TRBD1 is a possible D gene (5 bases). This CDR3 contains 12 residues. Germline assignment: CDR1 SGHNT and CDR2 YENEEA. Trimming took 4 bases from V and 3 from J, leaving 6 bases between them. The CDR3, as DNA: TGTGCCAGCAGCTCGGGGGACTATGGCTACACCTTC. It yields the protein CASSSGDYGYTF. Full variable domain (missing parts from reference TRBV11-3 and TRBJ1-2): EAGVVQSPRYKIIEKKQPVAFWCNPISGHNTLYWYLQNLGQGPELLIRYENEEAVDDSQLPKDRFSAERLKGVDSTLKIQPAELGDSAVYLCASSSGDYGYTFGSGTRLTVV.

This chain connects TRBV7-2 to TRBJ1-2, with D maybe TRBD1 (5 bases). Germline loops: CDR1 SGHTA, CDR2 FQGNSA. Trimming left V 2 bases short and J 3 bases short, with 19 bases between. This CDR3 region has 17 residues. The CDR3 sequence: CASSLYPEGRTDYGYTF. The CDR3 DNA is TGTGCCAGCAGCTTATACCCCGAGGGGCGGACTGACTATGGCTACACCTTC.

The chain couples TRBV9 to TRBJ1-4; 7 bases line up with TRBD1. The germline V gene has CDR1 SGDLS and CDR2 YYNGEE. This CDR3 has 11 amino acids. The V gene end was trimmed by 4 bases and the J gene end by 11 bases; junction bases not matched to a gene: 2. CDR3 DNA sequence: TGTGCCAGCAGCAAGGGGGCTAAACTGTTTTTT. This sequence encodes CASSKGAKLFF.

V usage is TRBV19 and J usage is TRBJ1-1, with D unresolved. Trimming took 3 bases from V and 4 from J, leaving 6 bases between them. CDR1 is LNHDA and CDR2 is SQIVND in the germline V gene (reference sequence). There are 12 residues in the CDR3. Here the CDR3 reads CASSISRTEAFF. DNA for the CDR3: TGTGCCAGTAGTATTTCGCGCACTGAAGCTTTCTTT.

In its sample, this clone was seen a few times. J is TRBJ1-2 and V is TRBV6-1; D perhaps matches TRBD1 (5 bases). The germline V gene has CDR1 MNHNS and CDR2 SASEGT. Trimming took off 3 bases at V and 2 bases at J, with 16 bases between the two ends. The length of the CDR3 is 16 residues. CDR3 amino acids: CASSDLVPQGNYGYTF. CDR3 DNA sequence: TGTGCCAGCAGTGATTTGGTCCCGCAGGGCAACTATGGCTACACCTTC.

This chain links TRBV19 with TRBJ1-5; 7 bases match TRBD1. The length of the CDR3 is 14 residues. The germline CDR1 and CDR2 sequences are LNHDA and SQIVND (reference sequence). V shed 4 bases, J shed 5 bases, and the junction held 5 bases outside the gene matches. CDR3 in DNA: TGTGCCAGTAGTACCCGGGACAGTTATCAGCCCCAGCATTTT. Translation gives CASSTRDSYQPQHF. Variable domain in full (rest from reference TRBV19 and TRBJ1-5): DGGITQSPKYLFRKEGQNVTLSCEQNLNHDAMYWYRQDPGQGLRLIYYSQIVNDFQKGDIAEGYSVSREKKESFPLTVTSAQKNPTAFYLCASSTRDSYQPQHFGDGTRLSIL.

The V and J genes are TRBV5-1 and TRBJ2-1; D possibly corresponds to TRBD1 (6 bases). V lost 4 bases and J 0 bases, leaving 11 bases between the germline ends. This CDR3 is built from 15 residues. Germline V lookup: CDR1 SGHRS, CDR2 YFSETQ. CDR3 loop: CASSLTGSSYNEQFF. DNA of the CDR3: TGCGCCAGCAGCCTAACAGGGAGCTCCTACAATGAGCAGTTCTTC.

This chain joins TRBV27 and TRBJ2-1; 7 positions agree with TRBD1. The CDR3 runs to 13 residues. The V segment lost 5 bases and the J segment 2 bases; nucleotides outside the gene matches: 0. The germline V gene has CDR1 MNHEY and CDR2 SMNVEV (reference sequence). For the CDR3, the DNA is TGTGCCAGCAGTACAGGGGCCTACAATGAGCAGTTCTTC. This translates into CASSTGAYNEQFF.

V and J are TRBV29-1 and TRBJ2-1; the match to TRBD1 covers 9 bases. The CDR3 runs to 14 residues. The germline CDR1 and CDR2 sequences are SQVTM and ANQGSEA. The V gene end was trimmed by 5 bases and the J gene end by 7 bases; junction bases not matched to a gene: 9. CDR3 coding DNA: TGCAGCGTTAGGGGGACAGGGACTGGTAATGAGCAGTTCTTC. This encodes CSVRGTGTGNEQFF.

The chain carries TRBV4-1 and TRBJ2-5, with 10 positions matching TRBD1. J was trimmed by 5 bases and V by 6 bases; bases with no gene match: 9. The CDR3 contains 15 residues. Germline CDR1 MGHRA, CDR2 YSYEKL. CDR3 loop: CASRPLGTGDETQYF. The CDR3 nucleotides read TGCGCCAGCAGACCACTCGGGACAGGGGATGAGACCCAGTACTTC.

V gene TRBV27 combines with J gene TRBJ2-1; D gene unclear. CDR3 length: 16 residues. Germline V gene sequence: CDR1 MNHEY, CDR2 SMNVEV (reference sequence). V was cut by 5 bases and J by 4 bases, with 18 bases left in between. CDR3: CASSRTGSERYNEQFF. Written as DNA, the CDR3 is TGTGCCAGCAGTCGAACCGGGTCCGAAAGGTACAATGAGCAGTTCTTC.

The chain joins TRBV10-2 to TRBJ1-5; no definite D call. Germline V gene data show CDR1 as WSHSY and CDR2 as SAAADI. The CDR3 totals 12 residues. V was cut by 2 bases and J by 11 bases, with 10 bases left in between. The CDR3 loop is CASSESGGSQHF. In nucleotides, the CDR3 is TGCGCCAGCAGTGAGAGCGGCGGGTCCCAGCATTTT.

The genes are TRBV28 and TRBJ1-1; D unclear. This CDR3 comprises 13 residues. The germline gives CDR1 MDHEN, CDR2 SYDVKM. Trimming stripped 3 bases from V and 2 bases from J, with 7 bases between. This chain's CDR3 is CASSFGLNTEAFF. The CDR3, as DNA: TGTGCCAGCAGTTTTGGACTAAACACTGAAGCTTTCTTT.

This chain links TRBV7-3 with TRBJ2-3; 8 bases map to TRBD2. The CDR3 is 14 residues long. V lost 5 bases to trimming and J lost 6 bases; unmatched junction nucleotides: 7. The germline V gene encodes CDR1 SGHTA and CDR2 FQGTGA. CDR3 in amino acids: CASSLGLAGDTQYF. CDR3 DNA sequence: TGTGCCAGCAGCCTCGGACTAGCTGGGGATACGCAGTATTTT.

This chain links TRBV11-2 with TRBJ2-7, with D maybe TRBD2 (5 bases). This CDR3 is 14 amino acids long. In germline, CDR1 is SGHAT, CDR2 FQNNGV. Trimming pared 5 bases from V and 5 bases from J, leaving 16 bases between. CDR3 DNA: TGTGCCAGCAGCCCGGACGTAGCGATCAACGAGCAGTACTTC. Residues: CASSPDVAINEQYF.

CDR3 bases: TGCAGCGTTGAAGGAGGGGGACACAATGAGCAGTTCTTC. As protein: CSVEGGGHNEQFF. V usage is TRBV29-1 and J usage is TRBJ2-1, with TRBD1 as a possible D gene (6 bases). Germline V CDR1 and CDR2: SQVTM, ANQGSEA. Trimming took off 1 base at V and 5 bases at J, with 9 bases between the two ends. The CDR3 covers 13 residues.

The V and J genes are TRBV29-1 and TRBJ2-3; D remains unclear. CDR3 length: 15 amino acids. Germline loops: CDR1 SQVTM, CDR2 ANQGSEA. V was pared by 4 bases and J by 0 bases, with 14 bases between. Written as DNA, the CDR3 is TGCAGCGTTGTATTTGCCTCCCCTAGCACAGATACGCAGTATTTT. This gives the protein CSVVFASPSTDTQYF.

The gene calls are TRBV7-9 and TRBJ1-2; maybe TRBD1 (5 bases). The germline gives CDR1 SEHNR, CDR2 FQNEAQ (reference sequence). CDR3 length: 14 amino acids. V was clipped by 1 base and J by 4 bases, with 10 bases between them. This chain's CDR3 is CASSLGRAGYGYTF. In DNA, the CDR3 is TGTGCCAGCAGCTTAGGCAGGGCAGGCTATGGCTACACCTTC.

This chain joins TRBV11-3 and TRBJ2-3, with D unclear. This CDR3 has 14 residues. Trimming removed 4 bases at V and 4 bases at J, with 12 bases between. CDR1 is SGHNT, CDR2 YENEEA, per germline. CDR3 nucleotide sequence: TGTGCCAGCAGCTCCGACCAACTCGCAGATACGCAGTATTTT. Translation gives CASSSDQLADTQYF.

The CDR3 spells CASSFGLARYEQYF. CDR3 coding DNA: TGTGCCAGCAGTTTTGGACTAGCTAGGTACGAGCAGTACTTC. The chain recombines TRBV28 with TRBJ2-7, with 8 bases identical to TRBD2. This CDR3 spans 14 amino acids. V lost 3 bases, J lost 4 bases, and 5 bases stayed unmatched. Germline V gene data show CDR1 as MDHEN and CDR2 as SYDVKM.

The chain is built from TRBV27 and TRBJ2-1; TRBD2 matches at 9 bases. This CDR3 has 16 residues. Germline V gives CDR1 MNHEY, CDR2 SMNVEV (reference sequence). The ends lost 5 bases at V and 0 bases at J; junction bases unmatched: 5. CDR3 sequence (DNA): TGTGCCAGCAGTCCCGCGACTAGCGGCTCCTACAATGAGCAGTTCTTC. It encodes CASSPATSGSYNEQFF.

The chain carries TRBV19 and TRBJ2-2; 7 positions agree with TRBD1. CDR3 length: 15 residues. V lost 6 bases and J lost 4; bases outside the gene matches: 8. CDR1 and CDR2 from the germline V gene are LNHDA and SQIVND (reference sequence). The CDR3 here is CASSPRGPGTGELFF. The CDR3 DNA is TGTGCCAGTAGCCCTAGGGGGCCGGGCACCGGGGAGCTGTTTTTT.

CDR3 loop: CASSPWGPYYGYTF. CDR3 in DNA: TGTGCCAGCAGCCCCTGGGGGCCGTATTATGGCTACACCTTC. The genes are TRBV2 and TRBJ1-2; D is perhaps TRBD1 (6 bases). The germline gives CDR1 SNHLY, CDR2 FYNNEI. This CDR3 contains 14 residues. V was trimmed by 6 bases and J by 5 bases, leaving 16 bases between them.